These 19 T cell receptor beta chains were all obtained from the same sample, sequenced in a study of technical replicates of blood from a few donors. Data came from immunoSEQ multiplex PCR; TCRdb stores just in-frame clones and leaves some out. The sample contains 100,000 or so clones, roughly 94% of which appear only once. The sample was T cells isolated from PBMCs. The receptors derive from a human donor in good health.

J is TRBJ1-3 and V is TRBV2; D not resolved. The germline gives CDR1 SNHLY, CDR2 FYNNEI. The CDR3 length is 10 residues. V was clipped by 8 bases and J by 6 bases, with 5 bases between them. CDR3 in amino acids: CASSLNTIYF. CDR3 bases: TGTGCCAGCTCTTTAAACACCATATATTTT.

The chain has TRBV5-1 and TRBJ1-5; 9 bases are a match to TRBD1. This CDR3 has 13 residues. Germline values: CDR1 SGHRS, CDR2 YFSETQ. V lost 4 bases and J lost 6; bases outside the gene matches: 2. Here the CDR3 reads CASSPTGGQPQHF. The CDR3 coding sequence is TGCGCCAGCAGCCCGACAGGGGGTCAGCCCCAGCATTTT.

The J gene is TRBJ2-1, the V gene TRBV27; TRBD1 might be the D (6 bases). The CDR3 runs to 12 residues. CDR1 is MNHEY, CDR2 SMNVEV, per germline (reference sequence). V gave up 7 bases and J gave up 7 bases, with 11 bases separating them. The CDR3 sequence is CASIAGVNEQFF. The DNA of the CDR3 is TGTGCCAGCATTGCAGGGGTAAATGAGCAGTTCTTC.

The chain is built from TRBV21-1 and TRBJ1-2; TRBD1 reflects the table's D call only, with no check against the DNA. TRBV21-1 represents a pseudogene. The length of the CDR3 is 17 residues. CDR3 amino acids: CASSKETKKVELRGYTF. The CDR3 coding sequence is TGTGCCAGCAGCAAAGAGACGAAGAAGGTGGAACTCAGGGGCTACACCTTC.

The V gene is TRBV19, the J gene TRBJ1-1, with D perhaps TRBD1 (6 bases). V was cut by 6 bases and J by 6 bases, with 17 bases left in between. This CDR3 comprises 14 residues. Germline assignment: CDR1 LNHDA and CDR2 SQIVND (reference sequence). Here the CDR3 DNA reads TGTGCCAGTAGCGTGACAGGCCTTAACGCTGAAGCTTTCTTT. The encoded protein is CASSVTGLNAEAFF.

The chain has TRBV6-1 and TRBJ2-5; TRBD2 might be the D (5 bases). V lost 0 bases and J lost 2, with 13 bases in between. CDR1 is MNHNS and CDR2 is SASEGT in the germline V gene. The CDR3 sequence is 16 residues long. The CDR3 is CASSEARRGLQETQYF. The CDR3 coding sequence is TGTGCCAGCAGTGAAGCGCGTCGCGGGCTACAAGAGACCCAGTACTTC.

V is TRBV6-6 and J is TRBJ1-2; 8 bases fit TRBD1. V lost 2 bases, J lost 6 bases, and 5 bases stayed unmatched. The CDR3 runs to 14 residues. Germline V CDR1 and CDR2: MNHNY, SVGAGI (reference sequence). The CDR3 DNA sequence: TGTGCCAGCAGTTACGCAGGGGGCGTCGATGGCTACACCTTC. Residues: CASSYAGGVDGYTF.

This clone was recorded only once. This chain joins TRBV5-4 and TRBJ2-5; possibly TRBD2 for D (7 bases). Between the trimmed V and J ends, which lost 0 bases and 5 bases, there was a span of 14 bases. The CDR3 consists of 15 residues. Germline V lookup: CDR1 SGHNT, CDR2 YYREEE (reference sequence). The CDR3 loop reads CASSLGAGAPETQYF. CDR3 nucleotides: TGTGCCAGCAGCTTGGGTGCGGGGGCGCCCGAGACCCAGTACTTC.

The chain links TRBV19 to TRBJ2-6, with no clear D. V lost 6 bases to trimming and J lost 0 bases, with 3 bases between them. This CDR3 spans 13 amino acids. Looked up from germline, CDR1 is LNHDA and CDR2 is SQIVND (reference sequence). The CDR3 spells CASRYSGANVLTF. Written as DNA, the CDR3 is TGTGCCAGTAGGTACTCTGGGGCCAACGTCCTGACTTTC.

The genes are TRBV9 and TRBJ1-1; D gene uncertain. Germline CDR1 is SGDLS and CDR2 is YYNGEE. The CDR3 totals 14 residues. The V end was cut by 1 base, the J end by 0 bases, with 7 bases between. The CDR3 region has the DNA TGTGCCAGCAGCGTAAGCTCTCTGAACACTGAAGCTTTCTTT. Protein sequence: CASSVSSLNTEAFF.

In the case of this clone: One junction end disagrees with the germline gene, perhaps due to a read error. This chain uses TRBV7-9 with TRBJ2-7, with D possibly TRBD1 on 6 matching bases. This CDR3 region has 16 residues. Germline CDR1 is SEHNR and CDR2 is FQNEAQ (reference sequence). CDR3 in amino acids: CASSLALGAPLYEQYF. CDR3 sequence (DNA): TGTGCCAGCAGCCTAGCTTTGGGGGCTCCCCTCTACGAGCAGTACTTC.

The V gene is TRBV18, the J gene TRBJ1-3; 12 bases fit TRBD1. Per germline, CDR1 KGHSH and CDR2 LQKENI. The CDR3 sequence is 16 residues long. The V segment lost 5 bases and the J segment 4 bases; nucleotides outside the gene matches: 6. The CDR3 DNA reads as TGTGCCAGCTCATCCGGGACAGGGGGCGCCGGAAACACCATATATTTT. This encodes CASSSGTGGAGNTIYF.

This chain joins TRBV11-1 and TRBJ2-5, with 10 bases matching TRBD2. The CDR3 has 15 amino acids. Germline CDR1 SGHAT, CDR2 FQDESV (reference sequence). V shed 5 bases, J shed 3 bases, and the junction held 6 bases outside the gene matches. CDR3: CASSHGLADEETQYF. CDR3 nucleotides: TGTGCCAGCAGCCACGGACTAGCGGATGAAGAGACCCAGTACTTC. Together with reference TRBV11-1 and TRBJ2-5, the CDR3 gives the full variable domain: EAEVAQSPRYKITEKSQAVAFWCDPISGHATLYWYRQILGQGPELLVQFQDESVVDDSQLPKDRFSAERLKGVDSTLKIQPAELGDSAMYLCASSHGLADEETQYFGPGTRLLVL.

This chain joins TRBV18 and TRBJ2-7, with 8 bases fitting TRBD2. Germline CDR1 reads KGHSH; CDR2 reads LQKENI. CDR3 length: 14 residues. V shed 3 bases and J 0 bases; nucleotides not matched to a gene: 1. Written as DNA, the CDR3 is TGTGCCAGCTCACCGGGGACTAGCTCCTACGAGCAGTACTTC. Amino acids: CASSPGTSSYEQYF.

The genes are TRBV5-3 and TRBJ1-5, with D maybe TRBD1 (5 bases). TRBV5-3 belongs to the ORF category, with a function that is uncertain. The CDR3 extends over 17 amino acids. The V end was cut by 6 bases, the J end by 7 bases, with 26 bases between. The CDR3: CARTKQVPGIIRQPQHF. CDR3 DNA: TGTGCCAGAACTAAACAGGTCCCTGGGATTATTAGGCAGCCCCAGCATTTT.

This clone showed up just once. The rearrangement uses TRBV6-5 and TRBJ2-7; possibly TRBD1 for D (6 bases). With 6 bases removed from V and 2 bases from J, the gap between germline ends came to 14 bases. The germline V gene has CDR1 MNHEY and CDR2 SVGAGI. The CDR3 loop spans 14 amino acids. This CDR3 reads CASRLRRDTYEQYF. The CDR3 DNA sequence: TGTGCCAGCAGACTAAGAAGGGACACCTACGAGCAGTACTTC.

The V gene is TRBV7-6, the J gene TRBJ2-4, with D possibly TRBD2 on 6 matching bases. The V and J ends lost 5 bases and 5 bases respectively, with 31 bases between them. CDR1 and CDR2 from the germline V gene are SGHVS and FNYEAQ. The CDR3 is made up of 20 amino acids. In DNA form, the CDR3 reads TGTGCCAGCAGCCCTAGGGTTAGTTCTAGCACTAGCACAACGGAAAACATTCAGTACTTC. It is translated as CASSPRVSSSTSTTENIQYF. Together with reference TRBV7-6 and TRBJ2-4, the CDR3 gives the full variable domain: GAGVSQSPRYKVTKRGQDVALRCDPISGHVSLYWYRQALGQGPEFLTYFNYEAQQDKSGLPNDRFSAERPEGSISTLTIQRTEQRDSAMYRCASSPRVSSSTSTTENIQYFGAGTRLSVL.

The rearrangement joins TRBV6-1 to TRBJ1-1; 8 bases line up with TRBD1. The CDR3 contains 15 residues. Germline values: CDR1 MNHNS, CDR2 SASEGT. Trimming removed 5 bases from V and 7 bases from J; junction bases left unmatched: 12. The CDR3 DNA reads TGTGCCAGCAGTTTGACAGGGGATGCGTTGGGTGAAGCTTTCTTT. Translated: CASSLTGDALGEAFF.

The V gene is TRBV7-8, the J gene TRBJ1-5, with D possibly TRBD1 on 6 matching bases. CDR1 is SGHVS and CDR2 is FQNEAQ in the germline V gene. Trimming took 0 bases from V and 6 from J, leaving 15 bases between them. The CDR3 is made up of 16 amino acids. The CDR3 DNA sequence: TGTGCCAGCAGCTTAGCGACACGGGGGGCTTTTCAGCCCCAGCATTTT. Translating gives CASSLATRGAFQPQHF.